This T cell receptor beta chain was sequenced for a study of T cell changes during pregnancy in multiple sclerosis. J lost 5 bases, V lost 5 bases, and 5 bases had no gene match. Germline assignment: CDR1 SGHTA and CDR2 FQGNSA. This CDR3 contains 14 residues. The assay was immunoSEQ multiplex PCR, and TCRdb's table has in-frame clones only and misses some. The table has about 99,000 clones, roughly 92% seen once. This clonotype was sampled from a female donor with multiple sclerosis, enrolled in a pregnancy study. This specimen consisted of peripheral blood, obtained after pregnancy. This chain uses TRBV7-2 with TRBJ1-1; 10 bases align to TRBD1. In DNA, the CDR3 is TGTGCCAGCAGCAGACAGGGGGCAGGGACTGAAGCTTTCTTT. Protein product: CASSRQGAGTEAFF.